This T cell receptor beta chain was sequenced during a study of identical twins. The CDR3 runs 18 residues. Germline CDR1 reads LGHDT; CDR2 reads YNNKEL (reference sequence). Trimming at V came to 0 bases and at J to 5 bases, leaving 12 bases not matched to a gene. One entry per CDR3 protein, called by TCRdb with MiXCR from the 5' RACE reads. The sample lists 450,000 or so distinct CDR3 sequences; roughly 13% were seen once. These data are also associated with another study on yellow fever vaccine responses in identical twins.

V is TRBV3-1 and J is TRBJ2-7; 11 bases agree with TRBD2. The sequencing input was CD4+ T cells sorted from blood. The receptor was isolated from a woman between 18 and 29 years old in good health. The CDR3 coding sequence is TGTGCCAGCAGCCAAGAGGTACTAGCGGGGGCGCATTTCGACGAGCAGTACTTC. It codes for CASSQEVLAGAHFDEQYF.